This T cell receptor (beta chain) was observed in a study of CD8+CD57+ T cells in acquired aplastic anemia. Genomic DNA, the template, was used for profiling of the TCR beta VDJ and CDR3. TCRdb redid the calling of the reads with MiXCR, one entry per CDR3 protein. Of more than 150,000 distinct CDR3 sequences listed, 64% are singletons. Germline-derived CDR1 and CDR2 are SGHVS and FNYEAQ. The CDR3 length is 14 residues. V lost 3 bases and J lost 3, with 12 bases in between. This TCR derives from a human donor with severe aplastic anemia or a healthy control (not recorded which). V and J are TRBV7-6 and TRBJ2-7; D possibly corresponds to TRBD2 (6 bases). Source material: sorted CD4+, CD8+, or CD8+CD57+ T cells (not recorded which) from PBMCs. The CDR3: CASSLGGPFYEQYF. The CDR3 coding sequence is TGTGCCAGCAGCTTGGGGGGACCTTTCTACGAGCAGTACTTC. Filled out from reference TRBV7-6 and TRBJ2-7, the complete variable domain reads GAGVSQSPRYKVTKRGQDVALRCDPISGHVSLYWYRQALGQGPEFLTYFNYEAQQDKSGLPNDRFSAERPEGSISTLTIQRTEQRDSAMYRCASSLGGPFYEQYFGPGTRLTVT.